This T cell receptor beta chain was identified during a study of blood T cells in healthy people across ages. General study points: PBMCs were not sorted, which prevented a conclusive comparison of naive versus antigen-experienced cells.

This clonotype appeared a single time. Its antigen is undetermined. Primed by a sample-barcoded 5' primer and a J-beta primer mix, a second PCR proceeded for about 6 to 11 cycles. Each cDNA molecule received a tag from a template-switch adaptor that had 12 random nucleotides. TCRdb called the 5' RACE reads again in MiXCR, with one record for every CDR3 protein. The sample gives over a million distinct CDR3 sequences, 42% of which show up once; roughly 7.9% is in the top ten. The CDR3 consists of 13 residues. Per germline, CDR1 ENHRY and CDR2 SYGVKD. V lost 3 bases to trimming and J lost 1 base, with 6 bases between them. Isolated per sample were at least 7 million PBMCs.

This TCR came from a woman between 18 and 30 years old in good health. V usage is TRBV10-3 and J usage is TRBJ1-1, with D unresolved. Material: blood. The CDR3 region has the DNA TGTGCCATCAGTGACAGCCGGAACACTGAAGCTTTCTTT. It specifies CAISDSRNTEAFF.